This T cell receptor beta chain was recovered during a study of vaccination and CD4 T cells after COVID-19 (dated by TCRdb to the early 2020s). Looking at the study overall: Convalescent patients had a positive SARS-CoV-2 result on nasal swab PCR, and of these patients, 8 or 9 had mild disease and one had severe disease. The convalescent cohort included six males and four females, with two Hispanic individuals, seven Caucasians, two Asians and one multiracial person. Each participant got two doses of either the Pfizer-BioNTech BNT162b2 vaccine (n=8) or the Moderna mRNA-1273 vaccine (n=2). Post-COVID blood samples were collected from convalescent patients a median of around 96 days after diagnosis, with a range of roughly 30 to 161 days. The time from the second vaccine dose to post-vaccine blood sampling had a median of roughly 77 days and ranged from about 12 to 250 days. The cultures were stimulated with overlapping spike peptide pools from SARS-CoV-2 and from the common cold coronaviruses HCoV-NL63, HCoV-OC43 and HCoV-229E. Control cultures received a CEFX viral epitope pool as the positive control, an HIV-1 Nef peptide pool as the negative control, or no peptide. The spike-specific CD4+ TCR repertoire was compared before and after mRNA vaccination in approximately 9 COVID-19 convalescent patients and a few infection-naive healthy vaccine recipients.

Broad study findings and their caveats: Only a relatively small number of convalescent patients were included in the study, and early timepoints following natural infection were not analyzed. The median number of SARS-CoV-2-reactive clonotypes rose from fewer than 25 after infection to a few dozen after vaccination, but the change was not significant. Nearly all vaccine-specific clones in convalescent patients (304 of 307) were mono-reactive for SARS-CoV-2 spike rather than cross-reactive with common cold coronaviruses. Among convalescent patients, a median around 89% of the SARS-CoV-2-reactive clones seen after vaccination appeared only after vaccination, which suggests priming specific to the vaccine.

As concerns this clonotype: Its cognate antigen has yet to be identified. No quality values exist for individual bases; no much larger clone is one base distant.

Library creation used PCR. DNA from cultured CD4+ T cells was subjected to TCR sequencing with the Oncomine TCR Beta short-read assay at the Johns Hopkins FTIC core. The QIAamp micro DNA kit was used to extract genomic DNA from the cultured CD4+ T cells. Oncomine TCR Beta libraries from cultured CD4+ T cells were pooled using unique dual indexes and sequenced on an Illumina iSeq 100. In the authors' own workflow: Non-productive sequences were removed, and CDR3s that did not start with C, did not end with F or W, or were shorter than 7 amino acids were discarded. The MANAFEST web application was used to identify antigen-specific clonotypes by comparing peptide-stimulated wells against reference wells and other culture wells. An FDR below 0.05, an odds ratio above 5, and a productive frequency above 0.1% in at least two of three replicate wells were required for clones to be considered positive. Cross-reactive clonotypes were defined as significantly expanded in both SARS-CoV-2 spike wells and at least one common cold coronavirus spike condition. Levenshtein distances (stringdist) and unrooted phylogenetic trees (ape) in R version 3.6.1 were used to assess CDR3 homology. Clones were called with MiXCR by TCRdb after fastp trimmed the public reads at Q25, and only in-frame beta chains were retained. Under each unique CDR3 protein, matching rows form one entry showing the most common genes and DNA. These V and J calls rely on TCRdb rather than the paper's analysis. The sample includes fewer than 12,000 distinct CDR3 sequences, with 64% observed a single time. The biggest ten clones account for about a third of the sample.

The label giving this sample's treatment or condition can be read as: approximately nine-day PBMC culture with coronavirus spike peptide pools or control peptides (ViraFEST assay). The study used the ViraFEST assay, which expanded antigen-specific T cells with peptide pools and then identified expanded clonotypes by TCR sequencing. The convalescent patients' positive SARS-CoV-2 PCR tests fell between March and December 2020, which was before the Alpha, Beta and Delta variants emerged in the United States. Each well held two million PBMCs cultured with roughly 10 ug/ml peptide pools in IMDM containing about 5% human AB serum and about 10 IU/ml IL-2. On days 3 and 7, half of the culture medium was replaced with fresh IL-2-containing medium. Once the cells had been in culture for roughly 10 days, the EasySep CD4+ T cell isolation kit was used to isolate CD4+ T cells by negative selection. PBMCs were separated from whole blood using Ficoll-Paque Plus gradient centrifugation and then either used fresh or cryopreserved at -140C. In general, triplicate wells were set up for every culture condition.

The source is a human donor who had recovered from COVID-19. Source material: CD4+ T cells from blood, cultured in vitro.

CDR3 region: CASSFSSAGGITEAFF. The DNA is as follows: TGTGCCAGCAGTTTCTCCTCGGCAGGGGGCATCACTGAAGCTTTCTTT. Recombination connected TRBV28 to TRBJ1-1, with 8 bases in between that match TRBD1. CDR1 and CDR2 (MDHEN, SYDVKM) derive from the germline V gene. The germline V and J ends show losses of 3 bases and 4 bases respectively, and no gene match explains 10 bases of the junction. Reading from cysteine to phenylalanine, the CDR3 counts 16 amino acids. Just the 48-base CDR3 DNA is kept, in frame starting at base 1.